This T cell receptor (beta chain) was sequenced during a study of T cell responses to AZD1222 COVID-19 vaccine. Repertoires were generated with immunoSEQ multiplex PCR, while TCRdb's copy carries only in-frame clones and drops some. The table includes over 95,000 clones, roughly 90% detected once. This clone was seen only once. V was trimmed by 5 bases and J by 0 bases, leaving 23 bases between them. Germline-derived CDR1 and CDR2 are SSHAT and FNYEAQ (reference sequence). CDR3 length: 19 amino acids. This sample comprised peripheral blood, obtained on day 0 of AZD1222 vaccination. The clonotype comes from an adult in good health. This chain links TRBV7-7 with TRBJ2-1; tentative D call: TRBD2 (6 bases). CDR3 nucleotide sequence: TGTGCCAGCAGCCGTAAAGTGTCGGCGGGACCGAGCTCCTACAATGAGCAGTTCTTC. Protein: CASSRKVSAGPSSYNEQFF.